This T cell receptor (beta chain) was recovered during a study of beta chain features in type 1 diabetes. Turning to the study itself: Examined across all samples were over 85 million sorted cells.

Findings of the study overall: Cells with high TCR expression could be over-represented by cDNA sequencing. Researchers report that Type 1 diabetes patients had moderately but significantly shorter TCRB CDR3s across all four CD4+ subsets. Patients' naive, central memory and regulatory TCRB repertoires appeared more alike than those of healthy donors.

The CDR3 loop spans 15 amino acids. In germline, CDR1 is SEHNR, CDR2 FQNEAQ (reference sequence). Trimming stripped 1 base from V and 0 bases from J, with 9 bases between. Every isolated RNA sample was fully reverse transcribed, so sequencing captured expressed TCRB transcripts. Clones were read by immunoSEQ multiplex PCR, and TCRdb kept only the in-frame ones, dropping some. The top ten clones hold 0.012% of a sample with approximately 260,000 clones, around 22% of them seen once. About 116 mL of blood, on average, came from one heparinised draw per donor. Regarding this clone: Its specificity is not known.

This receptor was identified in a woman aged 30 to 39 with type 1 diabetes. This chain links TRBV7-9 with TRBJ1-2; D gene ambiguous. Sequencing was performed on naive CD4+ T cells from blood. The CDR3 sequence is CASSLVLPANYGYTF. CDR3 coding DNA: TGTGCCAGCAGCTTAGTTCTTCCCGCTAACTATGGCTACACCTTC.